This paragraph covers one T cell receptor (beta chain) sequence. Its antigen is unknown. No per-base quality is available; no much larger clone lies one base away. These data come from a study of Tregs in tolerant kidney transplant recipients (dated by TCRdb to between 2019 and 2020). In the study overall: The study applied TCRbeta sequencing to find donor-specific regulatory T cells before combined kidney and bone marrow transplantation and then followed those same cells after transplant. Broader findings and caveats from the paper: Expanding Tregs with activated donor B cells appeared to identify the most biologically relevant and donor-specific TCRbeta repertoire. Biological reproducibility was not examined directly, but technical replication error appeared to be minimal. Because only a small number of patients were included, the study had limitations, and the results will need to be validated in larger populations as well as under other immunosuppression protocols. In tolerant patients, donor-specific Tregs expanded more than Tregs overall, which suggests antigen-driven rather than nonspecific expansion. For some patients, the PCR primers changed as time went on, which meant samples from those patients could not be compared with one another at the nucleotide level.

CDR1 MGHRA and CDR2 YSYEKL are derived from the germline V gene. From its cysteine to its phenylalanine, the CDR3 spans 14 amino acids. Only the CDR3 region is kept as DNA, spanning 42 bases read in frame from base 1. Trimmed from V: 5 bases; trimmed from J: 4 bases; junction bases lacking a gene match: 6. Genomic DNA was extracted from sorted cells with the QIAGEN DNeasy Blood and Tissue Kit for TCRbeta CDR3 sequencing. High-throughput TCRbeta CDR3 sequencing was carried out commercially through immunoSEQ, with PCR amplification with bias correction and internal controls included. In the original analysis: A unique productive TCRbeta sequence was defined by the CDR3 nucleotide sequence when primers matched, and otherwise by the CDR3 amino acid sequence together with the Vbeta and Jbeta genes. To correct sorting error, sequences shared between sorted populations at a frequency ratio of 2:1 or less were removed; the rest were assigned to the higher population. Donor-reactive sequences were defined as at least 5-fold expanded in CFSE-low cells versus unstimulated cells, with frequency of at least 0.01% in CFSE-low cells. Jensen-Shannon divergence calculated on the top 100 TCRbeta sequences ranked by frequency was used to measure repertoire divergence. When a sample had multiple sequencing runs, each run was corrected for sorting error separately and the runs were then pooled. Not all clones reach the TCRdb copy of this immuneACCESS table, which keeps in-frame sequences only. Checked studies attribute under half of the gap to unresolved V genes and leave the rest unexplained. That table is the source of V, J and clone size, and D and trimming were worked out from the DNA. The table for this sample lists tens of thousands of clones; approximately 93% of them were counted only once. The ten biggest clones cover roughly 1.7% of the sample.

Transplants used related donors with nonmyeloablative bone marrow transplantation; mixed chimerism was transient in the human trials. Thawed PBMCs were FACS-sorted into unstimulated Tregs (CD4+CD25+CD127-), CD4+ non-Tregs (CD4+CD25-), CD4 cells and CD8 cells. The patients were several recipients of combined kidney and bone marrow transplants from the ITN036ST trial, and samples were available only from these trial subjects. Healthy control blood was processed to PBMCs by Ficoll density gradient and cryopreserved, and patient PBMCs were collected before and after transplant. This receptor was taken from a human patient who received a combined kidney and bone marrow transplant. Some T cells may originate with the graft donor following a transplant. The sample was CD4+ T cells from blood (PBMCs), taken 12 months after the transplant. The chain is made from TRBV4-1 and TRBJ2-7, with 9 middle bases fitting TRBD1. The sequenced DNA is TGCGCCAGCAGCTCACGGACAGGGGTTTACGAGCAGTACTTC. This encodes CASSSRTGVYEQYF.